The clone carrying this T cell receptor (beta chain) was counted ten times or more. It was RNA transcripts that yielded the amplified TCR beta CDR3 regions. First-round RT-PCR with HTBI primers amplified the TCR CDR3 region. TCRdb passed the multiplex PCR reads through MiXCR, listing each CDR3 protein once. The table lists over 650,000 distinct CDR3 sequences, 15% to 20% of them singletons. The sample is drawn from a study of T cells in Graves' hyperthyroidism and ophthalmopathy. The germline V gene encodes CDR1 SNHLY and CDR2 FYNNEI. Trimming took 5 bases from V and 5 from J; bases not matched to a gene: 13. This CDR3 has 16 residues.

The sample taken for sequencing was blood. This chain connects TRBV2 to TRBJ2-3; 7 bases map to TRBD2. The clonotype comes from a man younger than 30 with Graves' hyperthyroidism. CDR3 sequence reads: CASSKGTSGGRDTQYF. The CDR3 region has the DNA TGTGCCAGCAGTAAAGGGACGTCGGGAGGCAGAGATACGCAGTATTTT.